This T cell receptor (beta chain) was identified in a study of T cell responses to AZD1222 COVID-19 vaccine. Findings and limits, study-wide: The sample set comprised mostly white British donors with more females, and clonal diversity was possibly underestimated.

The ends were cut back, 2 bases at V and 9 bases at J, with 7 bases in the middle. The CDR3 length is 11 residues. Germline loops: CDR1 MDHEN, CDR2 SYDVKM. Only in-frame clones appear in the TCRdb table, and some are missing; sequencing was by immunoSEQ multiplex PCR. Of about 180,000 clones detected, roughly 93% appear once; the ten largest clones hold 1%. As regards this clone: Its antigen remains unidentified.

The sample in question was peripheral blood, obtained 28 days after the second dose of the MenACWY control vaccine. The chain has TRBV28 and TRBJ1-1, with D uncertain. The source is an adult who received the MenACWY meningococcal vaccine as a control. Here the CDR3 DNA reads TGTGCCAGCAGTTTAGAAGGGAAAGCTTTCTTT. Translation gives CASSLEGKAFF.